This TCR beta chain was observed in a study of blood T cell repertoires in COVID-19. Overall study: Sample material is recorded as cDNA or gDNA derived from T cells, B-cell-depleted T cells, or PBMCs.

In the original analysis: It was from reference gene primer amplification that nucleated cell counts were estimated. Sequencing was performed with immunoSEQ multiplex PCR; in TCRdb, only in-frame clones are kept and a portion is missing. V and J calls and clone size are as listed in that table; D and trimming were resolved from the DNA. Counted here are approximately 100,000 clones, approximately 80% occurring once; the ten biggest clones make up roughly 7.9%. Germline CDR1 reads SGHVS; CDR2 reads FQNEAQ. The CDR3 runs 14 residues. V lost 8 bases to trimming and J lost 0 bases, with 13 bases between them.

This chain joins TRBV7-8 and TRBJ1-1; D uncertain. The sample was peripheral blood. The TCR comes from a woman of 80 years or more with active or convalescent COVID-19. The CDR3 DNA reads TGTGCCAGCGGAGGCGTAAGATTGAACACTGAAGCTTTCTTT. This encodes CASGGVRLNTEAFF.